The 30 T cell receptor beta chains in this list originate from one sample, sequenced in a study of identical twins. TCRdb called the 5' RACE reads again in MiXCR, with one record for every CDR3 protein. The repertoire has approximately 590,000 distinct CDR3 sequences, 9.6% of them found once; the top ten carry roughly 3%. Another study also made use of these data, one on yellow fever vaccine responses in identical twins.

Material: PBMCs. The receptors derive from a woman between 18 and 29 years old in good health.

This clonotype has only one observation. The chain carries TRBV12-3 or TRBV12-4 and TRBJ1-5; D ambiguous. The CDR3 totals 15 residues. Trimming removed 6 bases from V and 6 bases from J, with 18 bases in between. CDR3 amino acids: CASRQERVGGQPQHF. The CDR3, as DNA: TGTGCCAGCAGACAAGAGAGGGTAGGAGGTCAGCCCCAGCATTTT.

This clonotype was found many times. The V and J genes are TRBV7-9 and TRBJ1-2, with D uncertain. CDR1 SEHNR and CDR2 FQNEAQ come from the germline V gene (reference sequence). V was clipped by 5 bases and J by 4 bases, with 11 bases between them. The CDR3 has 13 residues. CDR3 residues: CASSPPPGYGYTF. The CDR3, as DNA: TGTGCCAGCAGCCCACCCCCTGGCTATGGCTACACCTTC.

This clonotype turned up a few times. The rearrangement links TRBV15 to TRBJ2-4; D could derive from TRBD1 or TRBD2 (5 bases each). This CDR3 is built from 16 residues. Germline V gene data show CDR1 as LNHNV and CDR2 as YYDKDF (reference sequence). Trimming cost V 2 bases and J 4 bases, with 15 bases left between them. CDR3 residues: CATSRRGDGGKNIQYF. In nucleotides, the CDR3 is TGTGCCACCAGCAGACGAGGGGATGGTGGGAAAAACATTCAGTACTTC.

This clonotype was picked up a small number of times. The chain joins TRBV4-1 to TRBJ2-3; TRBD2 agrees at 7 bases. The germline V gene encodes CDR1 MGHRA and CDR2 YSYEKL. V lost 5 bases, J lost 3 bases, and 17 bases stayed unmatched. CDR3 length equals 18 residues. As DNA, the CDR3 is TGCGCCAGCAGCTACTTGGGGGGGACTCTTTCTATTACAGATACGCAGTATTTT. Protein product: CASSYLGGTLSITDTQYF.

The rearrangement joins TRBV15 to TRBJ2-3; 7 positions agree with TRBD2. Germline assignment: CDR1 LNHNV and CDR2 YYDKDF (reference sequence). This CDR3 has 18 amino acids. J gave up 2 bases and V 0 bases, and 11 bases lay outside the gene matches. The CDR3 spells CATSRDRGLDPATDTQYF. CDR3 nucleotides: TGTGCCACCAGCAGAGATCGCGGACTAGATCCCGCCACAGATACGCAGTATTTT. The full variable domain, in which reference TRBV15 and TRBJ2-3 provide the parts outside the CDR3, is DAMVIQNPRYQVTQFGKPVTLSCSQTLNHNVMYWYQQKSSQAPKLLFHYYDKDFNNEADTPDNFQSRRPNTSFCFLDIRSPGLGDTAMYLCATSRDRGLDPATDTQYFGPGTRLTVL.

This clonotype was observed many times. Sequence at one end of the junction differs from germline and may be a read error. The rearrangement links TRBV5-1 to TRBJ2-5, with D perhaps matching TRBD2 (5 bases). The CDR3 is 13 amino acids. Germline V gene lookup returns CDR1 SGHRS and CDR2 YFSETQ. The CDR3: CASSLGQQETQYF. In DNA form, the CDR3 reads TGTGCTAGCAGCTTAGGCCAGCAAGAGACCCAGTACTTC.

The CDR3 here is CASSNREGAGWTDTQYF. The DNA of the CDR3 is TGTGCCAGCAGCAACCGAGAGGGGGCGGGATGGACAGATACGCAGTATTTT. J is TRBJ2-3 and V is TRBV6-2 or TRBV6-3, with D possibly matching TRBD1 (7 bases). Looked up from germline, CDR1 is MNHEY and CDR2 is SVGEGT. The CDR3 runs to 17 residues. V was shortened by 6 bases and J by 3 bases, with 22 bases between the two germline ends.

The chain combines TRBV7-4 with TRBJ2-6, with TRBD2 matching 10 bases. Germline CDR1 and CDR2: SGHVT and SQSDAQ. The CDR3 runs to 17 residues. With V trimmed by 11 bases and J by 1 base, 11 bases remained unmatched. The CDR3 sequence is CALRVAGGLSGANVLTF. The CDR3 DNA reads TGTGCCCTGCGGGTAGCGGGAGGTTTATCTGGGGCCAACGTCCTGACTTTC.

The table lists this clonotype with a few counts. CDR3 DNA: TGTGCCAGCAGCCCAGACAGGGGTATACCCGGGGAGCTGTTTTTT. It encodes CASSPDRGIPGELFF. The V call is TRBV12-3 or TRBV12-4, the J call TRBJ2-2; 8 bases line up with TRBD1. CDR3 length: 15 residues. With V trimmed by 6 bases and J by 6 bases, 9 bases remained unmatched.

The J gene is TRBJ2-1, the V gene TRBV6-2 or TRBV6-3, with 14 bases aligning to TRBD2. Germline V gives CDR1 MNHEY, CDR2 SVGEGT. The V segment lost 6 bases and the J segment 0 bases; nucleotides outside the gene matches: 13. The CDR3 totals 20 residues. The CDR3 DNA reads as TGTGCCAGCAGAACCCTTCGACTAGCGGGAGGGGGTCGCTCCTACAATGAGCAGTTCTTC. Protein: CASRTLRLAGGGRSYNEQFF.

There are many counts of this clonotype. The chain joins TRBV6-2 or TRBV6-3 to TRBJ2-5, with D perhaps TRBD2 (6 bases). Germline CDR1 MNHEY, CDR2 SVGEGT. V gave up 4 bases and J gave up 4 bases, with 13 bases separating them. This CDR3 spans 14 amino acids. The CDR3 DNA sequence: TGTGCCAGCAGTTTATCCGGGGGTCGAGAGACCCAGTACTTC. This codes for CASSLSGGRETQYF.

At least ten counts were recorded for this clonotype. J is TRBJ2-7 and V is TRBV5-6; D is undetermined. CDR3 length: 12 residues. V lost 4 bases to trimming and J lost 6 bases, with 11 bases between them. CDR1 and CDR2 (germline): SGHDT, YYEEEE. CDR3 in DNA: TGTGCCAGCAGCATCGTAGGTGGCGAGCAGTACTTC. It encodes CASSIVGGEQYF.

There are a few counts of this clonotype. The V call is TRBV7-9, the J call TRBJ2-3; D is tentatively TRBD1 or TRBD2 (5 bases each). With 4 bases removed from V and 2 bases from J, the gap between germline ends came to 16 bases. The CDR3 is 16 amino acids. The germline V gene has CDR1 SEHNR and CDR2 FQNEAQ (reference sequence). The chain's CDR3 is CASSSTRGRITDTQYF. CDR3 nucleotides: TGTGCCAGCAGCTCGACGAGGGGCCGTATCACAGATACGCAGTATTTT.

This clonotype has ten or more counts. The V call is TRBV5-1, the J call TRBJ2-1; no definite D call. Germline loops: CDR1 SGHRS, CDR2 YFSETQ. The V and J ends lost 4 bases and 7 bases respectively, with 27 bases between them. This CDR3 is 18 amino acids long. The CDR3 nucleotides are TGCGCCAGCAGCCCGCAATCCTTCCTAGTGGCGCCGAGGAATGAGCAGTTCTTC. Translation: CASSPQSFLVAPRNEQFF.

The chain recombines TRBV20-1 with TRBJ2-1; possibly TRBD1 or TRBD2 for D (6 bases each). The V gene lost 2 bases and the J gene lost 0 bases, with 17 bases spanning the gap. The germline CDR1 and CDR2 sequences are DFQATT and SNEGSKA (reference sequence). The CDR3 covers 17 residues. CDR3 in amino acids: CSARLPGGGTSYNEQFF. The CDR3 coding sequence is TGCAGTGCTAGACTACCCGGGGGCGGTACCTCCTACAATGAGCAGTTCTTC.

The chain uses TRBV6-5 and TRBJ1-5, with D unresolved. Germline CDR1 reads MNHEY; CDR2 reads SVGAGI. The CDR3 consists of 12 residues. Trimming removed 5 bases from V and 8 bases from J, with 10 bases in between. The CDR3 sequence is CASSRHLEPQHF. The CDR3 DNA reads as TGTGCCAGCAGTAGACACCTGGAGCCCCAGCATTTT.

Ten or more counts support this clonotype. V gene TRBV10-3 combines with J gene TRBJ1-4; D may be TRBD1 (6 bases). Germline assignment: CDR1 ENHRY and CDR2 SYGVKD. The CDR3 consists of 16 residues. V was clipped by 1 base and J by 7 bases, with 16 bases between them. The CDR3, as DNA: TGTGCCATCAGTGAGTTCTTTGAGACAGGATCTGAAAAACTGTTTTTT. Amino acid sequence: CAISEFFETGSEKLFF.

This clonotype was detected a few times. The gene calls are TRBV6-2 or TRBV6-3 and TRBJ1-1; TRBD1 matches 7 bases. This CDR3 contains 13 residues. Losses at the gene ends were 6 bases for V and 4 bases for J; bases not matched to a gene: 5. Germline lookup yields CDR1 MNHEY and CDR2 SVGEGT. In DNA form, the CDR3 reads TGTGCCAGCAGCTACGGGGACAGCACTGAAGCTTTCTTT. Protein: CASSYGDSTEAFF.

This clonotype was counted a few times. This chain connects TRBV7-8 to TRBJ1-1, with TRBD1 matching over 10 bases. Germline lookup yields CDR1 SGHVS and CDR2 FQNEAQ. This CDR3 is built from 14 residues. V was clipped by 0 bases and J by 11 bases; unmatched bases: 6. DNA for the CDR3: TGTGCCAGCAGCTTAGCGACAGGGGGCGCGAAGGCTTTCTTT. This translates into CASSLATGGAKAFF.

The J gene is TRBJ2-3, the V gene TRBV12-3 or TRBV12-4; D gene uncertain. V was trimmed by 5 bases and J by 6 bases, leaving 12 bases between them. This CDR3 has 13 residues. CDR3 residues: CASSIQPADTQYF. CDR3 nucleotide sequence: TGTGCCAGCAGTATACAGCCGGCGGATACGCAGTATTTT.

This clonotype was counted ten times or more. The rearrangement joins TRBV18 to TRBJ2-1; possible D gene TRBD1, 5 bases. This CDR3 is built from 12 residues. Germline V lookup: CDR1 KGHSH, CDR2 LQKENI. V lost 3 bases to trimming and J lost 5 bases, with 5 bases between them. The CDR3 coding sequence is TGTGCCAGCTCACCGACAGACAATGAGCAGTTCTTC. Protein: CASSPTDNEQFF.

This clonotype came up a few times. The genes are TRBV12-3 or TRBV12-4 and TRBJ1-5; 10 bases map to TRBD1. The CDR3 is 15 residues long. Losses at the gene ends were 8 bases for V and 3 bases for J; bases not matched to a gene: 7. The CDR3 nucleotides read TGTGCCAGCCGACAGGACAGGGGGAACAATCAGCCCCAGCATTTT. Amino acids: CASRQDRGNNQPQHF.

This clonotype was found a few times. Here the CDR3 DNA reads TGTGCCAGCAGCTTAGCGGGACAAAACAATGAGCAGTTCTTC. This encodes CASSLAGQNNEQFF. The gene calls are TRBV7-2 and TRBJ2-1; possible D gene TRBD1, 6 bases. CDR3 size: 14 residues. Per germline, CDR1 SGHTA and CDR2 FQGNSA. V lost 0 bases and J 5 bases, leaving 8 bases between the germline ends.

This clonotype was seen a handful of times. CDR3 in amino acids: CATSAETGGTYTQYF. The CDR3 DNA reads as TGTGCCACCTCTGCTGAGACAGGGGGCACGTATACGCAGTATTTT. The chain combines TRBV18 with TRBJ2-3; 10 bases map to TRBD1. In germline, CDR1 is KGHSH, CDR2 LQKENI. This CDR3 is built from 15 residues. The ends lost 10 bases at V and 7 bases at J; junction bases unmatched: 14.

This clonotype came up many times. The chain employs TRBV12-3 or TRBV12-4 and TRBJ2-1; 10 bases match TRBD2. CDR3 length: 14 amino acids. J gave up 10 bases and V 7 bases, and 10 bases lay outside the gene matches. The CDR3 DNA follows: TGTGCCAGCACCGGGCTAGCGGGGGCCCAAGAGCAGTTCTTC. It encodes CASTGLAGAQEQFF.

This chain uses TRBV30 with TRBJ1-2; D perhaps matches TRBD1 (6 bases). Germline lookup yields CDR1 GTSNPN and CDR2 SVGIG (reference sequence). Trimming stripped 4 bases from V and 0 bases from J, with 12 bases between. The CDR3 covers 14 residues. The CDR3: CAWNPTGANYGYTF. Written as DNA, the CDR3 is TGTGCCTGGAACCCGACAGGAGCTAACTATGGCTACACCTTC.

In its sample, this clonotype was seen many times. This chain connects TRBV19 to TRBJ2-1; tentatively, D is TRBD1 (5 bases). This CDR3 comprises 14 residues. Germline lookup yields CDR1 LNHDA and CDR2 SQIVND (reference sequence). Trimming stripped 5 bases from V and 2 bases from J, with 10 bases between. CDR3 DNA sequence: TGTGCCAGTAGTCCGGCAGGGACCTACAATGAGCAGTTCTTC. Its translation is CASSPAGTYNEQFF.

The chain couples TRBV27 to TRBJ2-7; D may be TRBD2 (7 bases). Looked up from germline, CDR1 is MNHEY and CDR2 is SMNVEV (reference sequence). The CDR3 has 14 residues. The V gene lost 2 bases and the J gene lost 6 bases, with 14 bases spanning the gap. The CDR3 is CASSLIGGVLEQYF. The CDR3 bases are TGTGCCAGCAGTTTAATAGGGGGGGTCCTCGAGCAGTACTTC.

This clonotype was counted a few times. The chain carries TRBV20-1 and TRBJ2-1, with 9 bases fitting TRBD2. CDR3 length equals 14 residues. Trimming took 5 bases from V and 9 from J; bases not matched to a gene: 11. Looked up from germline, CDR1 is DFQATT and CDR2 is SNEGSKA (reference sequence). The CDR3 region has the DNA TGCAGTGCTGTCGGGACTAGCCTTTCGGCTGAGCAGTTCTTC. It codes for CSAVGTSLSAEQFF.

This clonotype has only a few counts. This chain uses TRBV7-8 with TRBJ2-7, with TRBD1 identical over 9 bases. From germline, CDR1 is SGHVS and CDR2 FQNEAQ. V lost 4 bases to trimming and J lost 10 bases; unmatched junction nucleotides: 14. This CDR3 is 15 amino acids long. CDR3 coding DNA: TGTGCCAGCAGCTCGGCCGGGACAGGGAGTCGAATTCAGTACTTC. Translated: CASSSAGTGSRIQYF.